This TCR beta chain was found in a study of monozygotic twins with inflammatory bowel disease. Points from the study as a whole: Clonotype overlap with others was lower in IBD patients than in healthy twins, a difference that was greatest with disease activity. No detectable difference in repertoire similarity separated concordant from discordant twins, possibly as a result of limited power.

Per germline, CDR1 SQVTM and CDR2 ANQGSEA. The CDR3 consists of 14 residues. For every donor, one blood sample of less than 3 ml was drawn. Via template switching, UMIs carrying a 6-nucleotide sample barcode were introduced. TCRdb reprocessed the 5' RACE reads, with one entry per CDR3 protein and no DNA. Here the sample table reports approximately 100,000 distinct CDR3 sequences. Of note for this clonotype: Its antigen remains unknown.

The TCR originated in a human donor with ulcerative colitis or Crohn's disease, or a healthy co-twin of an affected twin (not recorded which). This sequence joins TRBV29-1 and TRBJ2-3. Sequences were obtained from blood. CDR3 residues: CSVDWGRSTDTQYF.